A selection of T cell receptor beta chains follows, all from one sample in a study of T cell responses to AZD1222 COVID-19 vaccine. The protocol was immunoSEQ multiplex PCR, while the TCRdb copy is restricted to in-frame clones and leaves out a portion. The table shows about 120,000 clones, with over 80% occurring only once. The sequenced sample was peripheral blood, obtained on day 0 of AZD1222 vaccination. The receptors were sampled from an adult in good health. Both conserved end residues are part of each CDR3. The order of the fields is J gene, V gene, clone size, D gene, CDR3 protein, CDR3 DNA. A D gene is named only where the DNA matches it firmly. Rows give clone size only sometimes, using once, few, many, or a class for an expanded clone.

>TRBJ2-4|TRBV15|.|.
CATSRDLGPRDIQYF
TGTGCCACCAGCAGAGATTTGGGGCCGCGGGACATTCAGTACTTC
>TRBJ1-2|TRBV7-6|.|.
CASSQDSNYGYTF
TGTGCCAGCAGCCAGGACAGTAACTATGGCTACACCTTC
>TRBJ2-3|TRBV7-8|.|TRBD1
CASSRPGTGKDTQYF
TGTGCCAGCAGCCGTCCCGGGACAGGGAAAGATACGCAGTATTTT
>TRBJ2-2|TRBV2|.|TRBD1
CASRGQANTGELFF
TGTGCCAGCAGGGGACAGGCGAACACCGGGGAGCTGTTTTTT
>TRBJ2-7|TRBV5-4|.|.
CASSLDTSYEQYF
TGTGCCAGCAGCTTGGACACCTCCTACGAGCAGTACTTC
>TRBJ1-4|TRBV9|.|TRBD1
CASSGRKTGESNEKLFF
TGTGCCAGCAGCGGACGGAAGACAGGGGAATCTAATGAAAAACTGTTTTTT
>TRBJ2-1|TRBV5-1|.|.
CASRPQGQAYNEQFF
TGCGCCAGCAGACCCCAGGGGCAAGCCTACAATGAGCAGTTCTTC
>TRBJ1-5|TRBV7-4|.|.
CASSLVELEGNQPQHF
TGTGCCAGCAGCTTAGTTGAGCTGGAAGGCAATCAGCCCCAGCATTTT
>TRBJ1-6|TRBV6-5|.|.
CASRVRGHNSPLHF
TGTGCCAGCAGGGTCAGGGGCCATAATTCACCCCTCCACTTT
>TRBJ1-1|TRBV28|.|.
CASSLGGQSGETEAFF
TGTGCCAGCAGTTTAGGGGGGCAGTCAGGGGAAACTGAAGCTTTCTTT
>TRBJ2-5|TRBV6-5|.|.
CASSSSFLVEETQYF
TGTGCCAGCAGTTCTTCCTTTCTAGTGGAGGAGACCCAGTACTTC
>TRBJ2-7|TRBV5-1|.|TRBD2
CASSLAGTSGRSYEQYF
TGCGCCAGCAGCTTGGCGGGGACTAGCGGGAGGTCCTACGAGCAGTACTTC
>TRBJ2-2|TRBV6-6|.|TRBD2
CASSRGGRALRSGELFF
TGTGCCAGCAGTCGAGGCGGGAGGGCCCTCCGGTCCGGGGAGCTGTTTTTT
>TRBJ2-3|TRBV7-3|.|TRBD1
CASSRDRGRTDTQYF
TGTGCCAGCAGCCGGGACAGGGGGCGCACAGATACGCAGTATTTT
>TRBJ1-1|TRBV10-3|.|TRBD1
CAISVDRVTEAFF
TGTGCCATCAGTGTGGACAGGGTTACTGAAGCTTTCTTT
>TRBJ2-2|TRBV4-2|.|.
CASRVTGELFF
TGTGCCAGCAGAGTCACCGGGGAGCTGTTTTTT
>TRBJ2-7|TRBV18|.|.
CASSLSGPINEQYF
TGTGCCAGCTCACTTTCCGGGCCTATAAACGAGCAGTACTTC
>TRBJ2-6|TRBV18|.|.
CASSADGISGANVLTF
TGTGCCAGCTCAGCCGATGGGATTTCTGGGGCCAACGTCCTGACTTTC
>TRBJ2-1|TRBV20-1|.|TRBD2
CSASVTSASRNEQFF
TGCAGTGCTAGTGTGACTAGCGCCAGCCGGAATGAGCAGTTCTTC
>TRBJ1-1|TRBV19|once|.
CASSIDLEGTQSRAFF
TGTGCCAGTAGTATAGATCTGGAAGGGACACAGTCGAGAGCTTTCTTT
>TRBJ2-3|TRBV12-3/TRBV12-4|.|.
CASREDSDTQYF
TGTGCCAGCAGGGAGGACAGCGATACGCAGTATTTT
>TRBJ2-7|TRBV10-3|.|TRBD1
CAISQDRGSYEQYF
TGTGCCATCAGCCAAGACAGGGGATCCTACGAGCAGTACTTC
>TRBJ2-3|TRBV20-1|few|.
CSSFRQDTQYF
TGCTCTAGCTTTCGACAGGATACGCAGTATTTT
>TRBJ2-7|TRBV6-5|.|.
CASSYSEGLYEQYF
TGTGCCAGCAGTTATTCGGAGGGATTGTACGAGCAGTACTTC
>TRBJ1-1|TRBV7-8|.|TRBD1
CASSLFPGTGLNTEAFF
TGTGCCAGCAGCTTATTCCCGGGGACAGGTCTGAACACTGAAGCTTTCTTT
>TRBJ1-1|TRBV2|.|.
CASTRDRNTEAFF
TGTGCCAGCACCCGGGATCGAAACACTGAAGCTTTCTTT
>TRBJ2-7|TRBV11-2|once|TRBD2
CASSLAAGGQTEQYF
TGTGCCAGCAGCTTAGCGGCGGGGGGTCAGACCGAGCAGTACTTC
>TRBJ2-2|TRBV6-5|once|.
CASTPKAGYTGELFF
TGTGCCAGCACCCCCAAGGCCGGATACACCGGGGAGCTGTTTTTT
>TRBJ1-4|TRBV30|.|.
CAWTRGGANEKLFF
TGTGCCTGGACTAGGGGAGGGGCTAATGAAAAACTGTTTTTT
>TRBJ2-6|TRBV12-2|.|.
CASRSDIAGANVLTF
TGTGCAAGTCGCTCCGATATAGCTGGGGCCAACGTCCTGACTTTC
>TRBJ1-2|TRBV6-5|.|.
CASRRDPNYGYTF
TGTGCCAGCAGGAGGGATCCTAACTATGGCTACACCTTC
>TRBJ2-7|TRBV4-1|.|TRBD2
CASSQGLAELIYEQYF
TGCGCCAGCAGCCAAGGGCTAGCGGAATTAATCTACGAGCAGTACTTC
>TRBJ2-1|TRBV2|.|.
CASSGDSPYNEQFF
TGTGCCAGCAGTGGAGACAGTCCCTACAATGAGCAGTTCTTC
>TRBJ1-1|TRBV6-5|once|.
CASSYPDRLNTEAFF
TGTGCCAGCAGTTACCCAGACAGGTTGAACACTGAAGCTTTCTTT
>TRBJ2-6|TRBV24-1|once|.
CATSDSRSGTGANVLTF
TGTGCCACCAGTGATTCTCGATCCGGGACCGGGGCCAACGTCCTGACTTTC
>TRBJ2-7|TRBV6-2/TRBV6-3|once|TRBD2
CASSYTRLAIDEQYF
TGTGCCAGCAGTTACACCCGACTAGCGATCGACGAGCAGTACTTC
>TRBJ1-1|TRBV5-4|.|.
CASSFGPNTEAFF
TGTGCCAGCAGCTTTGGCCCTAACACTGAAGCTTTCTTT
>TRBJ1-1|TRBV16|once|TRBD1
CASSQSPGQGSAEAFF
TGTGCCAGCAGCCAATCCCCGGGACAGGGGTCTGCTGAAGCTTTCTTT
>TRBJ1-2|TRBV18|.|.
CASSPRDNYGYTF
TGTGCCAGCTCACCAAGGGATAACTATGGCTACACCTTC
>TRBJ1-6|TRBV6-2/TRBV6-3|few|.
CASSYSGGNSPLHF
TGTGCCAGCAGTTACTCGGGAGGTAATTCACCCCTCCACTTT
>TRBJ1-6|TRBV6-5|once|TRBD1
CASSRLTGDNSPLHF
TGTGCCAGCAGTCGTCTGACAGGGGATAATTCACCCCTCCACTTT
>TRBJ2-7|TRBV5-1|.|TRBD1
CASSLGQGSYEQYF
TGCGCCAGCAGCTTGGGACAGGGGAGCTACGAGCAGTACTTC
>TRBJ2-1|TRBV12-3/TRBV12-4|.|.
CASSFWLNEQFF
TGTGCCAGCAGTTTTTGGCTCAATGAGCAGTTCTTC
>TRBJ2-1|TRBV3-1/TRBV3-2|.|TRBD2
CASSRLRSGGNNEQFF
TGTGCCAGCAGCCGCCTCCGGAGCGGGGGGAACAATGAGCAGTTCTTC
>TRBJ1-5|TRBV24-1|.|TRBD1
CATSDPTGVDQPQHF
TGTGCCACCAGTGACCCGACAGGGGTCGATCAGCCCCAGCATTTT
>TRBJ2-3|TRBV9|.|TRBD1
CASSEGTGALTDTQYF
TGTGCCAGCAGCGAGGGGACAGGGGCCCTCACAGATACGCAGTATTTT
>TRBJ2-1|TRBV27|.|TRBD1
CASRSQGAVKQFF
TGTGCCAGCAGGTCACAGGGGGCTGTAAAGCAGTTCTTC
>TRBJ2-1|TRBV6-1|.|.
CASSEFNEQFF
TGTGCCAGCAGTGAGTTCAATGAGCAGTTCTTC
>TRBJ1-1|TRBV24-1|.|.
CATSGGGNTEAFF
TGTGCCACCAGTGGAGGGGGGAACACTGAAGCTTTCTTT
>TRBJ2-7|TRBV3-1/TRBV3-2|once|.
CASSQVTETYEQYF
TGTGCCAGCAGCCAAGTAACAGAAACCTACGAGCAGTACTTC
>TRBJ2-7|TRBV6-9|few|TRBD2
CASRTSGRGFYEQYF
TGTGCCAGCAGGACTAGCGGGAGAGGTTTCTACGAGCAGTACTTC
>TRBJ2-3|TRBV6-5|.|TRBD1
CASSTGQSTQYF
TGTGCCAGCAGCACGGGACAGAGTACGCAGTATTTT
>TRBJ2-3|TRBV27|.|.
CASSLSRQELISTDTQYF
TGTGCCAGCAGTTTATCAAGACAGGAGCTTATTTCCACAGATACGCAGTATTTT
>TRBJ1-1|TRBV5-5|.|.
CASIFGGVVAEAFF
TGTGCCAGCATCTTTGGGGGGGTTGTGGCTGAAGCTTTCTTT
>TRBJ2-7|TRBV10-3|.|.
CASQGQGRSYEQYF
TGTGCCTCCCAGGGGCAGGGCCGATCCTACGAGCAGTACTTC
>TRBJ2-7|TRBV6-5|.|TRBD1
CASRPDRAKYEQYF
TGTGCCAGCAGACCAGACAGGGCGAAATACGAGCAGTACTTC
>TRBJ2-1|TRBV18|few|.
CASSPGRAEQFF
TGTGCCAGCTCACCAGGACGAGCTGAGCAGTTCTTC
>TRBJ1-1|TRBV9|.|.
CACSRTENTEAFF
TGTGCCTGTTCCCGGACAGAGAACACTGAAGCTTTCTTT